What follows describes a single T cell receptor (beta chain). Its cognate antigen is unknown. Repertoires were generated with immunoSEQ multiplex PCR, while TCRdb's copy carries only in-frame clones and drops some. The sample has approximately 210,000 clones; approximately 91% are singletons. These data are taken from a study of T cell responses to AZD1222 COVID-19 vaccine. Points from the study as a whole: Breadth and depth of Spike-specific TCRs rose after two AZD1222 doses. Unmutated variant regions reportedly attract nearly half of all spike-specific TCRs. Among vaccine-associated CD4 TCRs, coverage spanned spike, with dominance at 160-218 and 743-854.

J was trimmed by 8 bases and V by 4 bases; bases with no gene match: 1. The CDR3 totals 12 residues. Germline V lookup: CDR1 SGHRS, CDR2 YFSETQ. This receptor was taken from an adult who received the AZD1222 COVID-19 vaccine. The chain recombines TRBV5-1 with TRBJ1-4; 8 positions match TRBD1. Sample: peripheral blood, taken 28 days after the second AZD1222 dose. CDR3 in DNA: TGCGCCAGCAGCCGGACAGGGGAAAAACTGTTTTTT. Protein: CASSRTGEKLFF.